The 20 T cell receptor beta chains in this list originate from one sample, sequenced in a study of control samples from healthy donors and cancer patients. TCRdb's copy holds only in-frame clones and misses some; the assay was immunoSEQ multiplex PCR. The repertoire has 40,000 to 60,000 clones, 88% of them found once; the top ten carry approximately 40%. Input material: PBMCs. These receptors were obtained from a man aged 50-59 years with head and neck cancer.

On this clone itself: Additional DNA sequences in this sample encode the identical CDR3. V and J are TRBV9 and TRBJ2-7; no reliable D call. The CDR3 is 15 amino acids. The ends were cut back, 0 bases at V and 6 bases at J, with 16 bases in the middle. Germline loops: CDR1 SGDLS, CDR2 YYNGEE. CDR3 sequence reads: CASSVAATIGGEQYF. CDR3 DNA: TGTGCCAGCAGCGTAGCGGCGACGATCGGTGGCGAGCAGTACTTC. The variable domain in full, completed from reference TRBV9 and TRBJ2-7, reads DSGVTQTPKHLITATGQRVTLRCSPRSGDLSVYWYQQSLDQGLQFLIQYYNGEERAKGNILERFSAQQFPDLHSELNLSSLELGDSALYFCASSVAATIGGEQYFGPGTRLTVT.

This chain joins TRBV10-3 and TRBJ2-3; no clear D. The length of the CDR3 is 16 residues. The V end was cut by 4 bases, the J end by 6 bases, with 20 bases between. Germline V CDR1 and CDR2: ENHRY, SYGVKD. CDR3: CAISVTTGLSTDTQYF. DNA of the CDR3: TGTGCCATCAGTGTTACCACCGGTTTATCTACGGATACGCAGTATTTT.

In nucleotides, the CDR3 is TGTGCCAGCAGCTTAGGGGATGCGGAAACTGAAGCTTTCTTT. Its translation: CASSLGDAETEAFF. The chain carries TRBV7-9 and TRBJ1-1; D is unresolved. V lost 1 base and J 5 bases, leaving 11 bases between the germline ends. CDR3 size: 14 residues. CDR1 and CDR2 from the germline V gene are SEHNR and FQNEAQ (reference sequence).

V usage is TRBV25-1 and J usage is TRBJ1-6; TRBD1 agrees at 8 bases. Germline-derived CDR1 and CDR2 are MGHDK and SYGVNS. J was trimmed by 0 bases and V by 8 bases; bases with no gene match: 12. This CDR3 is built from 18 residues. The CDR3 sequence: CASRGQGVFPSYNSPLHF. The CDR3 DNA sequence: TGTGCCAGCCGCGGACAGGGAGTATTTCCCTCCTATAATTCACCCCTCCACTTT.

The CDR3 DNA reads as TGTGCCAGCAGTGTGTACTATGGCTACACCTTC. Translated: CASSVYYGYTF. V and J are TRBV2 and TRBJ1-2, with D unclear. V lost 4 bases, J lost 3 bases, and 3 bases lay in between. Germline V gives CDR1 SNHLY, CDR2 FYNNEI. This CDR3 comprises 11 residues.

This clone was detected once. V gene TRBV24-1 combines with J gene TRBJ2-1; 10 bases line up with TRBD1. The CDR3 has 16 amino acids. CDR1 is KGHDR and CDR2 is SFDVKD in the germline V gene. After removal of 4 bases from V and 10 bases from J, the junction contained 12 bases not matched to a gene. In DNA form, the CDR3 reads TGTGCCACCAGTGACTCTACTCCGGGACAGGGGAAGGAGCAGTTCTTC. Translating it yields CATSDSTPGQGKEQFF.

This chain uses TRBV7-2 with TRBJ2-2; D remains ambiguous. Between the trimmed V and J ends, which lost 2 bases and 3 bases, there was a span of 4 bases. The CDR3 is 13 amino acids. CDR1 and CDR2 from the germline V gene are SGHTA and FQGNSA. In DNA form, the CDR3 reads TGTGCCAGCAGCTTACGATACACCGGGGAGCTGTTTTTT. Amino acids: CASSLRYTGELFF.

This chain links TRBV11-3 with TRBJ1-5; 7 nucleotides align to TRBD1. After removal of 4 bases from V and 6 bases from J, the junction contained 9 bases not matched to a gene. This CDR3 is 15 amino acids long. Germline V gives CDR1 SGHNT, CDR2 YENEEA. The CDR3 sequence: CASSSGTVNSQPQHF. The CDR3 DNA follows: TGTGCCAGCAGCTCCGGGACAGTTAACAGTCAGCCCCAGCATTTT.

This rearrangement joins TRBV4-1 to TRBJ2-6, with no clear D. V lost 0 bases and J 3 bases, leaving 12 bases between the germline ends. CDR3 length: 17 amino acids. Per the germline V gene, CDR1 is MGHRA and CDR2 is YSYEKL. The CDR3 DNA reads TGCGCCAGCAGCCAAGATAGTGGGGTGGGTGGGGCCAACGTCCTGACTTTC. This encodes CASSQDSGVGGANVLTF.

The chain couples TRBV28 to TRBJ1-5; D remains unclear. The germline V gene encodes CDR1 MDHEN and CDR2 SYDVKM. The germline V and J ends were trimmed by 1 base and 7 bases, with 17 bases remaining between them. The CDR3 runs to 16 residues. The DNA of the CDR3 is TGTGCCAGCAGTTTATATCTAGCGGTAGGAGAACAGCCCCAGCATTTT. Protein: CASSLYLAVGEQPQHF. Full variable domain (remainder filled in from reference TRBV28 and TRBJ1-5): DVKVTQSSRYLVKRTGEKVFLECVQDMDHENMFWYRQDPGLGLRLIYFSYDVKMKEKGDIPEGYSVSREKKERFSLILESASTNQTSMYLCASSLYLAVGEQPQHFGDGTRLSIL.

The chain couples TRBV4-3 to TRBJ2-5, with D possibly matching TRBD1 (6 bases). The ends were cut back, 1 base at V and 2 bases at J, with 8 bases in the middle. Germline assignment: CDR1 LGHNA and CDR2 YSLEER. CDR3 length: 14 residues. In DNA, the CDR3 is TGCGCCAGCAGCCAAGGGACAGCACAAGAGACCCAGTACTTC. Residues: CASSQGTAQETQYF.

The rearrangement joins TRBV10-3 to TRBJ2-7, with 8 bases that match TRBD2. CDR3 length: 15 residues. V shed 3 bases, J shed 3 bases, and the junction held 7 bases outside the gene matches. From germline, CDR1 is ENHRY and CDR2 SYGVKD. CDR3 residues: CAISEKSGSNYEQYF. The CDR3 region has the DNA TGTGCCATCAGTGAAAAAAGCGGGAGTAACTACGAGCAGTACTTC.

The chain is built from TRBV14 and TRBJ1-6; D unresolved. This CDR3 comprises 16 residues. V dropped 0 bases and J dropped 3 bases, with 9 bases sitting between them. Germline V gene sequence: CDR1 SGHDN, CDR2 FVKESK. The CDR3 region has the DNA TGTGCCAGCAGCCAAGAATTTATTGGCTATAATTCACCCCTCCACTTT. Translation: CASSQEFIGYNSPLHF.

The chain joins TRBV7-9 to TRBJ2-7; 8 nucleotides align to TRBD1. Trimming at V came to 1 base and at J to 5 bases, leaving 4 bases not matched to a gene. Germline CDR1 and CDR2: SEHNR and FQNEAQ (reference sequence). This CDR3 has 14 residues. The CDR3: CASSLGTGWDEQYF. The CDR3 nucleotides are TGTGCCAGCAGCTTAGGGACAGGGTGGGACGAGCAGTACTTC.

The chain uses TRBV11-2 and TRBJ2-5; D call uncertain. CDR1 and CDR2 (germline): SGHAT, FQNNGV. There are 11 residues in the CDR3. Trimming shortened V by 5 bases and J by 13 bases, and 14 bases separated the two germline ends. This chain's CDR3 is CASSHGLHLYF. CDR3 sequence (DNA): TGTGCCAGCAGCCACGGGCTTCACCTGTACTTC.

The count of this clone is one. The rearrangement joins TRBV2 to TRBJ2-2; possible D gene TRBD1, 5 bases. The CDR3 spans 16 residues. Trimming cost V 5 bases and J 0 bases, with 13 bases left between them. In germline, CDR1 is SNHLY, CDR2 FYNNEI. The CDR3 region has the DNA TGTGCCAGCAGTCCAACAGGTGACCCGAACACCGGGGAGCTGTTTTTT. It is translated as CASSPTGDPNTGELFF.

V usage is TRBV5-6 and J usage is TRBJ1-4; D gene uncertain. V lost 1 base and J lost 0, with 13 bases in between. The CDR3 length is 17 residues. Germline V lookup: CDR1 SGHDT, CDR2 YYEEEE. The CDR3 DNA reads TGTGCCAGCAGCTTGAGAGTAATCCCTTCAACTAATGAAAAACTGTTTTTT. Translated, it gives CASSLRVIPSTNEKLFF.

This clone was seen just once. V is TRBV28 and J is TRBJ2-1; D might be TRBD2 (6 bases). The CDR3 is 15 residues long. V was shortened by 5 bases and J by 6 bases, with 17 bases between the two germline ends. Germline CDR1 reads MDHEN; CDR2 reads SYDVKM. The chain's CDR3 is CASSPPGGRRNEQFF. The CDR3 region has the DNA TGTGCCAGCAGTCCCCCTGGAGGGCGGCGCAATGAGCAGTTCTTC.

CDR3: CASSQDYRRVTYEQYF. DNA for the CDR3: TGTGCCAGCAGCCAAGATTACAGGAGGGTAACCTACGAGCAGTACTTC. V is TRBV3-1 (or the pseudogene TRBV3-2) and J is TRBJ2-7; a possible D gene is TRBD2 (6 bases). Trimming removed 0 bases from V and 2 bases from J, with 14 bases in between. Germline CDR1 LGHDT, CDR2 YNNKEL (reference sequence). The CDR3 runs to 16 residues.

The chain recombines TRBV5-1 with TRBJ2-1; D could derive from TRBD1 or TRBD2 (5 bases each). CDR3 length: 16 amino acids. V lost 1 base, J lost 8 bases, and 19 bases lay in between. CDR1 and CDR2 (germline): SGHRS, YFSETQ. The CDR3 nucleotides read TGCGCCAGCAGCTTGTGGGGCGGGCAGGGCCGGGATGAGCAGTTCTTC. The encoded protein is CASSLWGGQGRDEQFF.